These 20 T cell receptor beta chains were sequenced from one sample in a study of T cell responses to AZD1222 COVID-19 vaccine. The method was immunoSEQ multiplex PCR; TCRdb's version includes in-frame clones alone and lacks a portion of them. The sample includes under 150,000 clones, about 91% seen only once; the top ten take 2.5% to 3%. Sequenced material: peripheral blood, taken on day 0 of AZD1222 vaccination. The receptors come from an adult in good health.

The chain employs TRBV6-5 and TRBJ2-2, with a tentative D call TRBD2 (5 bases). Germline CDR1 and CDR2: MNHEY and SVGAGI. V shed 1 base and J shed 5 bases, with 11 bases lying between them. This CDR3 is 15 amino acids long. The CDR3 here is CASSYFGVETGELFF. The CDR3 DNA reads TGTGCCAGCAGTTACTTCGGGGTCGAGACCGGGGAGCTGTTTTTT.

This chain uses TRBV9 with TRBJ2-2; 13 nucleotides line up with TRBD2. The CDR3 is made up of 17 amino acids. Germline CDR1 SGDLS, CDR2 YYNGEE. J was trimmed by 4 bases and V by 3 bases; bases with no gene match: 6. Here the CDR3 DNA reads TGTGCCAGCAGCGCCCGGACTAGCGGGAGCTCCACCGGGGAGCTGTTTTTT. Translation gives CASSARTSGSSTGELFF.

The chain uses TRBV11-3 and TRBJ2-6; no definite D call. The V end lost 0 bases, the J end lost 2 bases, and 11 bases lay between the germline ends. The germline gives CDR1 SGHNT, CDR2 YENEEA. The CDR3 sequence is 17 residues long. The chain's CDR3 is CASSLDRWNPGANVLTF. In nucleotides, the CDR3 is TGTGCCAGCAGCTTAGATCGATGGAACCCTGGGGCCAACGTCCTGACTTTC. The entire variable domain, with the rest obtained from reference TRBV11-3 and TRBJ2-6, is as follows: EAGVVQSPRYKIIEKKQPVAFWCNPISGHNTLYWYLQNLGQGPELLIRYENEEAVDDSQLPKDRFSAERLKGVDSTLKIQPAELGDSAVYLCASSLDRWNPGANVLTFGAGSRLTVL.

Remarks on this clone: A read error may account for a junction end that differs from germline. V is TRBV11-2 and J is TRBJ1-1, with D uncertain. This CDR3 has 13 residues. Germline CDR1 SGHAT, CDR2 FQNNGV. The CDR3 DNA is TGTGCCTGCAGTACACTGAGTGGACCTGAAGCTTTCTTT. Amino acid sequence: CACSTLSGPEAFF.

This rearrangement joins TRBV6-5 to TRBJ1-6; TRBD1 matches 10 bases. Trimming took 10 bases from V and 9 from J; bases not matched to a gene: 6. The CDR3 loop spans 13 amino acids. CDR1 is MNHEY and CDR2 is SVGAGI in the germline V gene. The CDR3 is CAIQRTGGSPLHF. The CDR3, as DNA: TGTGCCATTCAAAGGACAGGGGGTTCACCCCTCCACTTT.

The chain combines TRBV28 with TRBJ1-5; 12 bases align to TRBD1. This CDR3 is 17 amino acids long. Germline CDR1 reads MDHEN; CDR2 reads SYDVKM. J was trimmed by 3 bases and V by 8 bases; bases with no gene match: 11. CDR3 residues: CASRYGTGGIINQPQHF. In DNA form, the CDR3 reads TGTGCCAGCCGATATGGGACAGGGGGCATTATCAATCAGCCCCAGCATTTT.

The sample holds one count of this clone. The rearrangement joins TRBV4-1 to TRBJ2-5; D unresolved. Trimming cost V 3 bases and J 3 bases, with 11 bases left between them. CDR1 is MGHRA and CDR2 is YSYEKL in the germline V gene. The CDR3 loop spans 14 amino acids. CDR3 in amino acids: CASSQAPKEETQYF. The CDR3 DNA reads TGCGCCAGCAGCCAGGCCCCAAAAGAAGAGACCCAGTACTTC.

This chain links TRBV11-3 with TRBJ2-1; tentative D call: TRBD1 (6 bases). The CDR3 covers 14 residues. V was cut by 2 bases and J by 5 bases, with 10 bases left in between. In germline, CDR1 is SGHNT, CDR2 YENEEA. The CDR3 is CASSLLGAHNEQFF. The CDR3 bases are TGTGCCAGCAGCTTATTGGGGGCCCACAATGAGCAGTTCTTC.

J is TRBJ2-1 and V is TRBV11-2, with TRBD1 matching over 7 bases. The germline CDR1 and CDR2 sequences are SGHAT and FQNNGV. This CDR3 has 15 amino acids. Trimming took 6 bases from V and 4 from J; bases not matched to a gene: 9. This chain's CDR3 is CASSPRQGKYNEQFF. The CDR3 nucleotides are TGTGCCAGCAGTCCGAGACAGGGAAAGTACAATGAGCAGTTCTTC.

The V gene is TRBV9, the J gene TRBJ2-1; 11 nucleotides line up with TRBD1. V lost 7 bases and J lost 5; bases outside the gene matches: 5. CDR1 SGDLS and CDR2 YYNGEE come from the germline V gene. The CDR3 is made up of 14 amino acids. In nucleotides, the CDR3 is TGTGCCAGCGGATGGGACAGGGGGGACAATGAGCAGTTCTTC. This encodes CASGWDRGDNEQFF.

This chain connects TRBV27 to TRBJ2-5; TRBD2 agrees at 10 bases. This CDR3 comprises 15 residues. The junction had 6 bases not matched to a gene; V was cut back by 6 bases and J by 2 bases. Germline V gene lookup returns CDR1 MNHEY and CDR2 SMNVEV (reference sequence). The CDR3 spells CASRRASGGQETQYF. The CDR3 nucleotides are TGTGCCAGCAGGAGGGCTAGCGGGGGACAAGAGACCCAGTACTTC.

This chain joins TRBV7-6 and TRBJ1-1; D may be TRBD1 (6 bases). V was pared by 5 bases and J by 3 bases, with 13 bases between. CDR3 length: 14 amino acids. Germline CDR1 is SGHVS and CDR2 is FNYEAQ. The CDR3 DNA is TGTGCCAGCAGCCTGGGGGCTTGGGACACTGAAGCTTTCTTT. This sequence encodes CASSLGAWDTEAFF.

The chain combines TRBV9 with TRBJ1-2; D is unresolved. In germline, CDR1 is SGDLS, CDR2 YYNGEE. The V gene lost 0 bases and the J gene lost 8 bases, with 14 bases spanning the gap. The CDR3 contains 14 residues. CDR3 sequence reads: CASSVVDGLGGYTF. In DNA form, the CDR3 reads TGTGCCAGCAGCGTAGTGGATGGGCTTGGGGGCTACACCTTC.

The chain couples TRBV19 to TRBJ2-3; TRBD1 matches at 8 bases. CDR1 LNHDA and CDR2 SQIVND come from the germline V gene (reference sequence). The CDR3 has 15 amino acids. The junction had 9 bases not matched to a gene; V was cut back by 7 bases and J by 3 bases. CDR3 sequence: CASKIQGVWTDTQYF. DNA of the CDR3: TGTGCCAGTAAGATACAGGGGGTATGGACAGATACGCAGTATTTT.

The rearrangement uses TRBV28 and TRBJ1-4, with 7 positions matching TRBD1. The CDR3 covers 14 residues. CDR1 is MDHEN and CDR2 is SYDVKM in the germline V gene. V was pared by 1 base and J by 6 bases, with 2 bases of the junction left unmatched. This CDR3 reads CASSLFGTDEKLFF. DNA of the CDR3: TGTGCCAGCAGTTTATTCGGGACAGATGAAAAACTGTTTTTT.

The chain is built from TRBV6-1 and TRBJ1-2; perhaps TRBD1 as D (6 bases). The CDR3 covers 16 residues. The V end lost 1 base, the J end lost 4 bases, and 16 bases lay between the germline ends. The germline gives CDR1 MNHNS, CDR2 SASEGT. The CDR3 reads CASSEVFGGARYGYTF. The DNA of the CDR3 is TGTGCCAGCAGTGAAGTTTTCGGGGGGGCCCGCTATGGCTACACCTTC.

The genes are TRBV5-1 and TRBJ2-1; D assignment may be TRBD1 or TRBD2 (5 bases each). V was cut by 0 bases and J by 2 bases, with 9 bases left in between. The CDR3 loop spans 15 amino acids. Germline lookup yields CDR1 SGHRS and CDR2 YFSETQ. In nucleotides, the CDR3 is TGCGCCAGCAGCTTGGGGGGGTTTACCTACAATGAGCAGTTCTTC. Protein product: CASSLGGFTYNEQFF.

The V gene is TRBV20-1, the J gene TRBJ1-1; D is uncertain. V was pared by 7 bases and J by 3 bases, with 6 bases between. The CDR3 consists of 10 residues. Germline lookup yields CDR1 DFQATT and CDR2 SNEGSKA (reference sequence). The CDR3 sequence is CSVLHTEAFF. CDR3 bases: TGCAGTGTGCTCCACACTGAAGCTTTCTTT.

As DNA, the CDR3 is TGTGCCAGCAGCTTAGTCCCTGGACGCGCCAGTCATTTT. Translation: CASSLVPGRASHF. The chain employs TRBV7-2 and TRBJ1-5; D ambiguous. V lost 1 base and J lost 16, with 17 bases in between. The CDR3 is 13 residues long. Germline V CDR1 and CDR2: SGHTA, FQGNSA.

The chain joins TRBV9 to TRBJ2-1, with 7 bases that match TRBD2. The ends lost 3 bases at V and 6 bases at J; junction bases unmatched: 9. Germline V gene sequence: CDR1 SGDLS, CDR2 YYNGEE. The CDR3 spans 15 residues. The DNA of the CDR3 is TGTGCCAGCAGCGCAGGGCTAGCGGAGAGCAATGAGCAGTTCTTC. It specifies CASSAGLAESNEQFF. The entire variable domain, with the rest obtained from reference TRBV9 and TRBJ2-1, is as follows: DSGVTQTPKHLITATGQRVTLRCSPRSGDLSVYWYQQSLDQGLQFLIQYYNGEERAKGNILERFSAQQFPDLHSELNLSSLELGDSALYFCASSAGLAESNEQFFGPGTRLTVL.